This T cell receptor (beta chain) was identified in a study of T-cell memory formation after mild COVID-19. MiXCR, run by TCRdb on the 5' RACE reads, gives a single entry per CDR3 protein. Of roughly 480,000 distinct CDR3 sequences in the sample, roughly 23% were seen once. V was cut by 7 bases and J by 0 bases, with 15 bases left in between. This CDR3 is 14 amino acids long. Per the germline V gene, CDR1 is DFQATT and CDR2 is SNEGSKA (reference sequence). J is TRBJ1-2 and V is TRBV20-1, with TRBD1 as a possible D gene (6 bases). This clonotype was obtained from an adult woman who had mild COVID-19 (a few samples of this study predate the infection). Cell type and time point are not known. Sequencing was carried out using PBMCs or a T cell subset sorted from them (not recorded which). DNA for the CDR3: TGCAGTGTCTCTCGGGACACCGCTAACTATGGCTACACCTTC. Encoded protein: CSVSRDTANYGYTF.